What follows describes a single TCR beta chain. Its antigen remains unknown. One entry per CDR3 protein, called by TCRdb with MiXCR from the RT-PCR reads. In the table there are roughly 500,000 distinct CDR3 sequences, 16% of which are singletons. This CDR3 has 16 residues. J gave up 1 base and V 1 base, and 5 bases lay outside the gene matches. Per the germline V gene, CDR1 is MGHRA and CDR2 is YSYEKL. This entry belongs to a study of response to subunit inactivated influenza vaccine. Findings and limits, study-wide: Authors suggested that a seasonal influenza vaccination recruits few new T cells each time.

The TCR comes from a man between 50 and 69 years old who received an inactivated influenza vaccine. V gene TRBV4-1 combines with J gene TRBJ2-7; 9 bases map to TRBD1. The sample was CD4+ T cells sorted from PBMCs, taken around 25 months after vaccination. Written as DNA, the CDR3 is TGCGCCAGCAGCCAAGTGATCGGACAGGGGTCCTACGAGCAGTACTTC. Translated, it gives CASSQVIGQGSYEQYF.